The clone carrying this T cell receptor (beta chain) was recorded many times. The target antigen is unknown. This sample is part of a study of Graves' ophthalmopathy and Graves' hyperthyroidism. The overall study: At initial diagnosis, peripheral blood was obtained, and this preceded any treatment.

Enrollment excluded any patients with other autoimmune diseases, uncontrolled infections, pregnancy or lactation. Study-level points and caveats: Detection in blood was also observed for most expanded thyroid clonotypes above 0.001 frequency. Ophthalmopathy versus stable hyperthyroidism: 13-signature model gave under 90% sensitivity, 80% to 84% specificity.

RNA served as the template for amplifying TCR beta CDR3 regions. Second-round multiplex PCR came after a first-round RT-PCR that employed HTBI primers. TCRdb reprocessed the multiplex PCR reads via MiXCR and lists one record per CDR3 protein. This sample carries about 480,000 distinct CDR3 sequences, 14% of them seen once, and the ten largest clones take over 8%. The V and J ends lost 4 bases and 0 bases, in that order; junction bases with no gene match: 2. The CDR3 consists of 15 residues. Germline loops: CDR1 DFQATT, CDR2 SNEGSKA (reference sequence). This TCR was sampled from a woman in her twenties or thirties with Graves' ophthalmopathy. The specimen was blood. The chain has TRBV20-1 and TRBJ2-5; 13 nucleotides line up with TRBD2. The CDR3: CSAKGLAGDQETQYF. For the CDR3, the DNA is TGCAGTGCTAAAGGACTAGCGGGGGACCAAGAGACCCAGTACTTC.